This T cell receptor (beta chain) was identified during a study of T cells in Graves' hyperthyroidism and ophthalmopathy. Study-level findings and limits: Ophthalmopathy was identified by the model a median about six months ahead of onset. Researchers report that a 13 V-J model separated ophthalmopathy from stable hyperthyroidism.

The study enrolled patients aged 18 to 65 with newly diagnosed hyperthyroidism of under 2 months' duration. The junction had 7 bases not matched to a gene; V was cut back by 9 bases and J by 6 bases. Per germline, CDR1 MNHNS and CDR2 SASEGT. The CDR3 covers 13 residues. Comments on this clonotype: As yet, its antigen is unknown.

Researchers amplified the TCR beta CDR3 regions from RNA transcripts. TCR CDR3 underwent first-round RT-PCR with the HTBI primer set. TCRdb re-analysed the multiplex PCR reads in MiXCR, keeping a single row per CDR3 protein. The sample lists about 560,000 distinct CDR3 sequences; 16% were seen once. The chain links TRBV6-1 to TRBJ2-2; the match to TRBD1 covers 7 bases. Sequencing was performed on blood. The sequence came from a young woman with Graves' hyperthyroidism. As DNA, the CDR3 is TGTGCCAGTAAAGTTGACAGGGCCGGGGAGCTGTTTTTT. It codes for CASKVDRAGELFF.